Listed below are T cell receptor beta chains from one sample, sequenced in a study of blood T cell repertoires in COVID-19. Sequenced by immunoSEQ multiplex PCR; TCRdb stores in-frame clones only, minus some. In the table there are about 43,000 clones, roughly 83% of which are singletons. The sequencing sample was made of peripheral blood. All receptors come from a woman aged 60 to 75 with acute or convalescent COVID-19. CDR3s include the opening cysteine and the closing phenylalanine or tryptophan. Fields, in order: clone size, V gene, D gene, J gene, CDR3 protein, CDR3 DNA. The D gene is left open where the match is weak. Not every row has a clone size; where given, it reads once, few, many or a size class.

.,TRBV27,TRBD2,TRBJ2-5,CASSLWGGQETQYF,TGTGCCAGCAGTTTGTGGGGGGGCCAAGAGACCCAGTACTTC
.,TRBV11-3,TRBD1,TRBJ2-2,CASSAGQGKNTGELFF,TGTGCCAGCAGCGCCGGACAGGGAAAGAACACCGGGGAGCTGTTTTTT
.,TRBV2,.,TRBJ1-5,CASSQLNRSNQPQHF,TGTGCCAGCAGCCAACTTAATCGTAGCAATCAGCCCCAGCATTTT
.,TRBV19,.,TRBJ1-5,CASSNRVEHF,TGTGCCAGTAGTAACAGGGTGGAGCATTTT
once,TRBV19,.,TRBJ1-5,CASTIQGAGYSNQPQHF,TGTGCCAGTACCATCCAGGGTGCGGGGTATAGCAATCAGCCCCAGCATTTT
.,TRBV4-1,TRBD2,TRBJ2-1,CASSQPGTSGRNEQFF,TGCGCCAGCAGCCAACCTGGGACTAGCGGGAGAAATGAGCAGTTCTTC
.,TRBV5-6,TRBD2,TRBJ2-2,CASSLGLAGTGELFF,TGTGCCAGCAGTTTGGGACTAGCGGGGACCGGGGAGCTGTTTTTT
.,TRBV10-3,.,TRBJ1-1,CAISAGRGGTEAFF,TGTGCCATCAGTGCCGGGAGGGGGGGAACTGAAGCTTTCTTT
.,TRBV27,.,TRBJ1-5,CASSSGGGQPQHF,TGTGCCAGCAGTTCGGGGGGTGGTCAGCCCCAGCATTTT
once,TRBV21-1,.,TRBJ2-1,CASSTGTRDNEQFF,TGTGCCAGCAGTACCGGGACTAGGGACAATGAGCAGTTCTTC
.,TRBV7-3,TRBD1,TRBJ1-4,CASSLARDRNEKLFF,TGTGCCAGCAGCTTAGCCCGGGACAGAAATGAAAAACTGTTTTTT
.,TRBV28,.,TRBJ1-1,CASSLREGAEAFF,TGTGCCAGCAGTTTGAGGGAGGGGGCTGAAGCTTTCTTT
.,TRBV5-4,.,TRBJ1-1,CASSSEGWGVNTEAFF,TGTGCCAGCAGCTCGGAGGGGTGGGGAGTCAACACTGAAGCTTTCTTT
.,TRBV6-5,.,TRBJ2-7,CASTNRYEQYF,TGTGCCAGCACTAACCGCTACGAGCAGTACTTC
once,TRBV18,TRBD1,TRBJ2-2,CASSPGDRKPNTGELFF,TGTGCCAGCTCACCTGGGGACAGAAAACCGAACACCGGGGAGCTGTTTTTT
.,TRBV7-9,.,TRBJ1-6,CASSLTSGSPLHF,TGTGCCAGCAGCTTGACCTCGGGTTCACCCCTCCACTTT
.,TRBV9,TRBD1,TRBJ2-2,CASDRGNTGELFF,TGTGCCAGCGACAGGGGCAACACCGGGGAGCTGTTTTTT
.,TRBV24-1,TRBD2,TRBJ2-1,CATSESGLAGNNEQFF,TGTGCCACCAGTGAATCCGGACTAGCGGGGAACAATGAGCAGTTCTTC
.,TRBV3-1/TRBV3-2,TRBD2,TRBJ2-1,CASSQGLAGSYNEQFF,TGTGCCAGCAGCCAAGGTTTAGCGGGATCCTACAATGAGCAGTTCTTC
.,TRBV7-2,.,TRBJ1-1,CASSLMGGNTEAFF,TGTGCCAGCAGCTTAATGGGGGGGAACACTGAAGCTTTCTTT
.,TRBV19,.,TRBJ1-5,CASSIGGGRRAAQHF,TGTGCCAGTAGTATAGGCGGGGGCCGACGTGCAGCCCAGCATTTT
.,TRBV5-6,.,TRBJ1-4,CASSPWGQYNEKLFF,TGTGCCAGCAGCCCTTGGGGCCAGTATAATGAAAAACTGTTTTTT